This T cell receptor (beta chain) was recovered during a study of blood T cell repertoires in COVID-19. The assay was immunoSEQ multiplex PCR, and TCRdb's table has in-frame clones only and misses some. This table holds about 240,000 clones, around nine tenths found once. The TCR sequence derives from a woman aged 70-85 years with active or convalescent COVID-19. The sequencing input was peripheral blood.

CDR3: CASSPRTARGYTF. The CDR3 DNA sequence: TGTGCCAGCTCACCCAGGACAGCCCGGGGCTACACCTTC. This rearrangement joins TRBV18 to TRBJ1-2, with a tentative D call TRBD1 (6 bases). Trimming took 3 bases from V and 8 from J, leaving 13 bases between them. The length of the CDR3 is 13 residues. The germline gives CDR1 KGHSH, CDR2 LQKENI.